Below, 25 T cell receptor beta chains from the same sample are listed, as sequenced in a study of yellow fever vaccine responses in identical twins. Each CDR3 protein gets one entry after TCRdb re-called the RT-PCR reads with MiXCR. This table holds some 5,000 distinct CDR3 sequences, roughly 90% found once. The sequencing here drew on T cells from blood (PBMCs), unsorted or a sorted subset (not recorded which), taken before or after yellow fever vaccination (not recorded which). The source of these receptors is a woman under 30 who received the yellow fever vaccine.

The chain recombines TRBV7-9 with TRBJ2-3; D gene unclear. V was trimmed by 3 bases and J by 6 bases, leaving 4 bases between them. This CDR3 has 11 amino acids. Germline V gene lookup returns CDR1 SEHNR and CDR2 FQNEAQ (reference sequence). The CDR3 DNA reads as TGTGCCAGCAGCTTGACTGATACGCAGTATTTT. Translating it yields CASSLTDTQYF.

This rearrangement joins TRBV5-1 to TRBJ2-7; 7 nucleotides agree with TRBD1. Germline V gene data show CDR1 as SGHRS and CDR2 as YFSETQ. CDR3 length equals 14 residues. Germline trimming cut 0 bases from V and 3 bases from J; bases unmatched to any gene: 3. Written as DNA, the CDR3 is TGCGCCAGCAGCTTGGGACAGGGCGGCTACGAGCAGTACTTC. Translated, it gives CASSLGQGGYEQYF. The full variable domain, its missing parts supplied by reference TRBV5-1 and TRBJ2-7, is KAGVTQTPRYLIKTRGQQVTLSCSPISGHRSVSWYQQTPGQGLQFLFEYFSETQRNKGNFPGRFSGRQFSNSRSEMNVSTLELGDSALYLCASSLGQGGYEQYFGPGTRLTVT.

The chain uses TRBV15 and TRBJ2-7; TRBD1 is a possible D gene (6 bases). Germline V gives CDR1 LNHNV, CDR2 YYDKDF (reference sequence). CDR3 size: 14 residues. Trimming removed 5 bases at V and 2 bases at J, with 13 bases between. Written as DNA, the CDR3 is TGTGCCACCAGCGCAAGGGGACAACCCTACGAGCAGTACTTC. It yields the protein CATSARGQPYEQYF. The full variable domain, rest sourced from reference TRBV15 and TRBJ2-7, is DAMVIQNPRYQVTQFGKPVTLSCSQTLNHNVMYWYQQKSSQAPKLLFHYYDKDFNNEADTPDNFQSRRPNTSFCFLDIRSPGLGDTAMYLCATSARGQPYEQYFGPGTRLTVT.

This clonotype was seen only once. The chain joins TRBV12-1 to TRBJ2-3; TRBD2 is the table's D call and was not checked against the DNA. TRBV12-1 is a pseudogene. The CDR3 covers 16 residues. The chain's CDR3 is CASSFGASKVSDTQYF. DNA of the CDR3: TGCGCCAGCAGCTTCGGTGCTAGCAAAGTTTCAGATACGCAGTATTTT.

This clonotype has a handful of counts. The chain employs TRBV4-3 and TRBJ1-1; D is ambiguous. The CDR3 runs to 14 residues. V shed 4 bases and J shed 4 bases, with 13 bases lying between them. Germline V gene data show CDR1 as LGHNA and CDR2 as YSLEER. Here the CDR3 DNA reads TGCGCCAGCAGCCGATTGGCCATGAGCACTGAAGCTTTCTTT. Residues: CASSRLAMSTEAFF.

The rearrangement joins TRBV7-6 to TRBJ2-2; D is unresolved. Germline assignment: CDR1 SGHVS and CDR2 FNYEAQ. The germline V and J ends were trimmed by 2 bases and 2 bases, with 6 bases remaining between them. The CDR3 contains 14 residues. CDR3 sequence reads: CASSLSTNTGELFF. CDR3 DNA: TGTGCCAGCAGCTTAAGTACAAACACCGGGGAGCTGTTTTTT. Variable domain in full (rest from reference TRBV7-6 and TRBJ2-2): GAGVSQSPRYKVTKRGQDVALRCDPISGHVSLYWYRQALGQGPEFLTYFNYEAQQDKSGLPNDRFSAERPEGSISTLTIQRTEQRDSAMYRCASSLSTNTGELFFGEGSRLTVL.

The V gene is TRBV7-1, the J gene TRBJ2-7; D remains unclear. TRBV7-1 is assigned to the ORF class and has an uncertain function. The CDR3 contains 11 residues. V gave up 3 bases and J gave up 7 bases, with 7 bases separating them. CDR3 region: CASSSGREQYF. The CDR3 bases are TGTGCCAGCAGCTCTGGACGGGAGCAGTACTTC.

This clonotype has more than one count but fewer than ten. V usage is TRBV10-2 and J usage is TRBJ2-4; D possibly corresponds to TRBD2 (6 bases). The CDR3 has 16 residues. V was cut by 2 bases and J by 0 bases, with 11 bases left in between. Germline V gives CDR1 WSHSY, CDR2 SAAADI. CDR3 sequence (DNA): TGCGCCAGCAGTGAGGCGGGGACGATAGCCAAAAACATTCAGTACTTC. Protein product: CASSEAGTIAKNIQYF.

The chain links TRBV15 to TRBJ1-1; no reliable D call. Trimming took off 2 bases at V and 11 bases at J, with 12 bases between the two ends. This CDR3 spans 12 amino acids. Germline values: CDR1 LNHNV, CDR2 YYDKDF (reference sequence). CDR3 coding DNA: TGTGCCACCAGCAGAACCCGATCGAGCGCTTTCTTT. Translating it yields CATSRTRSSAFF.

The rearrangement joins TRBV20-1 to TRBJ2-5, with 8 bases that match TRBD1. The germline V gene has CDR1 DFQATT and CDR2 SNEGSKA (reference sequence). Losses at the gene ends were 3 bases for V and 5 bases for J; bases not matched to a gene: 2. The CDR3 covers 12 residues. The CDR3 coding sequence is TGCAGTGCTAGGGACAGGGATGAGACCCAGTACTTC. It yields the protein CSARDRDETQYF.

This chain joins TRBV13 and TRBJ2-1; D unresolved. Germline lookup yields CDR1 PRHDT and CDR2 FYEKMQ (reference sequence). Trimming took 7 bases from V and 0 from J, leaving 13 bases between them. The CDR3 length is 15 residues. In DNA, the CDR3 is TGTGCCAGCAAGGGCCCAGAGAGCTCCTACAATGAGCAGTTCTTC. Protein product: CASKGPESSYNEQFF.

This sequence joins TRBV20-1 and TRBJ1-5; perhaps TRBD1 as D (5 bases). V was pared by 3 bases and J by 4 bases, with 7 bases between. The CDR3 extends over 12 amino acids. CDR1 is DFQATT, CDR2 SNEGSKA, per germline (reference sequence). CDR3 nucleotides: TGCAGTGCTAGGTCAGGGAATCAGCCCCAGCATTTT. Protein sequence: CSARSGNQPQHF.

The chain employs TRBV7-8 and TRBJ2-7; tentatively, D is TRBD1 (5 bases). CDR1 is SGHVS and CDR2 is FQNEAQ in the germline V gene. Deletions cut 1 base from V and 9 bases from J, with 10 bases between. The CDR3 is made up of 12 amino acids. CDR3 loop: CASSLEGPRQYF. Written as DNA, the CDR3 is TGTGCCAGCAGCTTAGAGGGGCCTCGGCAGTACTTC.

V is TRBV5-1 and J is TRBJ2-3; 7 nucleotides match TRBD2. The CDR3 is 16 amino acids. The germline V gene encodes CDR1 SGHRS and CDR2 YFSETQ. V lost 4 bases to trimming and J lost 0 bases; unmatched junction nucleotides: 8. The CDR3 nucleotides are TGCGCCAGCAGCCGTCCTGGAGCGGGAAGCACAGATACGCAGTATTTT. Residues: CASSRPGAGSTDTQYF.

This chain connects TRBV18 to TRBJ2-7; D may be TRBD1 or TRBD2 (5 bases each). This CDR3 has 12 residues. V dropped 3 bases and J dropped 5 bases, with 8 bases sitting between them. Germline lookup yields CDR1 KGHSH and CDR2 LQKENI. The CDR3 bases are TGTGCCAGCTCACCCGGGACCCACGAGCAGTACTTC. Encoded protein: CASSPGTHEQYF. The variable domain in full, completed from reference TRBV18 and TRBJ2-7, reads NAGVMQNPRHLVRRRGQEARLRCSPMKGHSHVYWYRQLPEEGLKFMVYLQKENIIDESGMPKERFSAEFPKEGPSILRIQQVVRGDSAAYFCASSPGTHEQYFGPGTRLTVT.

The chain recombines TRBV20-1 with TRBJ2-1, with 7 bases fitting TRBD2. Germline V gene data show CDR1 as DFQATT and CDR2 as SNEGSKA (reference sequence). V trimming: 1 base; J trimming: 2 bases; junction bases outside the gene matches: 11. CDR3 length equals 17 residues. Here the CDR3 reads CSARVGREGRAYNEQFF. The CDR3 region has the DNA TGCAGTGCTAGAGTAGGCAGGGAGGGTCGTGCCTACAATGAGCAGTTCTTC.

This clonotype showed up just a few times. The chain couples TRBV10-1 to TRBJ2-3; 13 nucleotides line up with TRBD2. J was trimmed by 6 bases and V by 7 bases; bases with no gene match: 10. The CDR3 runs to 16 residues. The V gene's germline CDR1 is WNHNN and CDR2 SYGVQD (reference sequence). CDR3 DNA sequence: TGCGCCAGCAACCCCGGGACTAGCGGGATGACGGATACGCAGTATTTT. It specifies CASNPGTSGMTDTQYF.

The V and J genes are TRBV15 and TRBJ2-7, with D maybe TRBD2 (6 bases). Between the trimmed V and J ends, which lost 4 bases and 4 bases, there was a span of 20 bases. The CDR3 contains 16 residues. Germline V gene sequence: CDR1 LNHNV, CDR2 YYDKDF (reference sequence). CDR3 sequence reads: CATSILLSRAGYEQYF. In DNA, the CDR3 is TGTGCCACCAGCATCCTCTTGAGCAGGGCGGGGTACGAGCAGTACTTC.

The gene calls are TRBV28 and TRBJ2-7; D call uncertain. The V and J ends lost 6 bases and 3 bases respectively, with 6 bases between them. The CDR3 covers 11 residues. In germline, CDR1 is MDHEN, CDR2 SYDVKM. CDR3 residues: CASSLVYEQYF. CDR3 bases: TGTGCCAGCAGCCTCGTCTACGAGCAGTACTTC.

The V gene is TRBV12-3 or TRBV12-4, the J gene TRBJ2-7, with 9 positions matching TRBD1. V shed 5 bases and J 3 bases; nucleotides not matched to a gene: 11. The CDR3 is made up of 16 amino acids. The CDR3 DNA is TGTGCCAGCAGTCCTATTAGGGGGGACAGGGACTACGAGCAGTACTTC. Its protein product is CASSPIRGDRDYEQYF.

This chain joins TRBV2 and TRBJ2-7; possible D gene TRBD2, 6 bases. Germline values: CDR1 SNHLY, CDR2 FYNNEI. Deletions cut 4 bases from V and 1 base from J, with 11 bases between. This CDR3 is 14 amino acids long. The chain's CDR3 is CASSAQGLSYEQYF. CDR3 bases: TGTGCCAGCAGTGCCCAGGGACTTTCCTACGAGCAGTACTTC.

The V gene is TRBV10-3, the J gene TRBJ1-4; D is possibly TRBD1 (5 bases). This CDR3 spans 13 amino acids. Germline lookup yields CDR1 ENHRY and CDR2 SYGVKD. The germline V and J ends were trimmed by 7 bases and 2 bases, with 8 bases remaining between them. CDR3 amino acids: CAIKAGTNEKLFF. DNA for the CDR3: TGTGCCATCAAGGCAGGGACTAATGAAAAACTGTTTTTT.

The chain employs TRBV11-2 and TRBJ2-7; D is ambiguous. The CDR3 has 13 amino acids. Germline V gene sequence: CDR1 SGHAT, CDR2 FQNNGV. The V and J ends lost 1 base and 7 bases respectively, with 11 bases between them. CDR3 coding DNA: TGTGCCAGCAGCTTAGTAACATCGCGGGAGCAGTACTTC. This translates into CASSLVTSREQYF.

This chain connects TRBV7-2 to TRBJ2-3; D unresolved. CDR1 is SGHTA and CDR2 is FQGNSA in the germline V gene. V lost 2 bases to trimming and J lost 2 bases, with 8 bases between them. The length of the CDR3 is 14 residues. CDR3 in DNA: TGTGCCAGCAGCTTATATACGCCCACAGATACGCAGTATTTT. Translating gives CASSLYTPTDTQYF.

V is TRBV12-3 or TRBV12-4 and J is TRBJ1-4; D might be TRBD1 (6 bases). The CDR3 loop spans 16 amino acids. V lost 7 bases and J lost 6, with 21 bases in between. This CDR3 is CASTQSGGPSDEKLFF. CDR3 coding DNA: TGTGCCAGCACCCAATCGGGGGGCCCGTCGGATGAAAAACTGTTTTTT.